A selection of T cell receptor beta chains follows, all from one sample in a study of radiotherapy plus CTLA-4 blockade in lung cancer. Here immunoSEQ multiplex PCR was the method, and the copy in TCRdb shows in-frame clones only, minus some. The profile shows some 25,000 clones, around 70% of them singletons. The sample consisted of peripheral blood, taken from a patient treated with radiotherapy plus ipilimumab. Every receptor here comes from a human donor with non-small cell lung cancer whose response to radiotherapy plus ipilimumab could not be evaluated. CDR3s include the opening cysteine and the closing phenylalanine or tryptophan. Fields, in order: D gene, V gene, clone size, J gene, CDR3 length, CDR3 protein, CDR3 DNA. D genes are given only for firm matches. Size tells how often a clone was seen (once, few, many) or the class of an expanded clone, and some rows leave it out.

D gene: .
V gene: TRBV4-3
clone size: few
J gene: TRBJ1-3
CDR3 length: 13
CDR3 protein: CASSQTSGNTIYF
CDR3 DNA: TGCGCCAGCAGCCAAACCAGTGGAAACACCATATATTTT

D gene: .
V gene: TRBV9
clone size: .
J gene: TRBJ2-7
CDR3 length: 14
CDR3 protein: CASSPLAFNYEQYF
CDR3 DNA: TGTGCCAGCAGCCCCTTAGCGTTCAACTACGAGCAGTACTTC

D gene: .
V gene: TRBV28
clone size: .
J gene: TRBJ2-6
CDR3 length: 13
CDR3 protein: CARGISGANVLTF
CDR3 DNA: TGTGCCCGAGGGATTTCTGGGGCCAACGTCCTGACTTTC

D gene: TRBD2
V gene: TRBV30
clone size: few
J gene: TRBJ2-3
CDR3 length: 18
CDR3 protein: CAWQKLAGPVPRTDTQYF
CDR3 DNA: TGTGCCTGGCAGAAACTAGCGGGGCCCGTCCCGAGGACAGATACGCAGTATTTT

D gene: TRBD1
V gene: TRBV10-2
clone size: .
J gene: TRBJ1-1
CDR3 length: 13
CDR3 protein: CASMGQMNTEAFF
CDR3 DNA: TGCGCCAGCATGGGACAGATGAACACTGAAGCTTTCTTT

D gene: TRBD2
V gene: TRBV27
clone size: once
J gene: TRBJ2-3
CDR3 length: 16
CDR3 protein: CASRHQAGSSTDTQYF
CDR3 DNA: TGTGCCAGCAGGCATCAAGCGGGATCTAGCACAGATACGCAGTATTTT

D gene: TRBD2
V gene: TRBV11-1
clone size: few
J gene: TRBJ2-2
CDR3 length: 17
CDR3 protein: CASSLAGGRAATGELFF
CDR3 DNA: TGTGCCAGCAGCTTAGCGGGCGGGAGGGCGGCCACCGGGGAGCTGTTTTTT

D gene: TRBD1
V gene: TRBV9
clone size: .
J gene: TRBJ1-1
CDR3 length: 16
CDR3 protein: CASSVGLGQGATEAFF
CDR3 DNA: TGTGCCAGCAGCGTGGGACTGGGACAGGGGGCAACGGAAGCTTTCTTT

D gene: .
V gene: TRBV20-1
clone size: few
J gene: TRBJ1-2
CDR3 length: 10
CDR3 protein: CSANPGTNTF
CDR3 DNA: TGCAGTGCTAACCCCGGGACAAACACCTTC

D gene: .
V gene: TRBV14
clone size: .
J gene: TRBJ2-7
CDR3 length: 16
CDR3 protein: CASSQSTRDLAYEQYF
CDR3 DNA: TGTGCCAGCAGCCAATCCACGCGGGACCTAGCCTACGAGCAGTACTTC

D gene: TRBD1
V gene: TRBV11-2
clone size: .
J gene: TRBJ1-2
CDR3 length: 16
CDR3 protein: CASSYSTGQGYYGYTF
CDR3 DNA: TGTGCCAGCAGCTACTCGACGGGACAGGGGTACTATGGCTACACCTTC

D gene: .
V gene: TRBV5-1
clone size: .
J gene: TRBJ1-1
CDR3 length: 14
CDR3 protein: CASSLQSTNTEAFF
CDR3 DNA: TGCGCCAGCAGCCTACAGAGTACGAACACTGAAGCTTTCTTT

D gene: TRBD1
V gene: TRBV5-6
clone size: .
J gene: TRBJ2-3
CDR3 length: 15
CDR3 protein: CASSKGTGGGDTQYF
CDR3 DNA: TGTGCCAGCAGCAAAGGGACAGGGGGTGGAGATACGCAGTATTTT

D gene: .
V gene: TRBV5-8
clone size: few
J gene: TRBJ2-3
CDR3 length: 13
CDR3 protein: CASSRRGTDTQYF
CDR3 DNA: TGTGCCAGCAGCCGGCGGGGAACAGATACGCAGTATTTT

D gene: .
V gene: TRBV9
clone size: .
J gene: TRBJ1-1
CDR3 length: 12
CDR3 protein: CASSVVGGPAFF
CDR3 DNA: TGTGCCAGCAGCGTAGTCGGGGGGCCAGCTTTCTTT

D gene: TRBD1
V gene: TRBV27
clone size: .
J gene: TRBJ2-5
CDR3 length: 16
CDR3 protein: CASSLGTGWMGETQYF
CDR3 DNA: TGTGCCAGCAGTTTAGGGACAGGGTGGATGGGGGAGACCCAGTACTTC

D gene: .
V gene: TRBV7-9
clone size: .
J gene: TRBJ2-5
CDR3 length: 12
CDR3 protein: CASSFYFETQYF
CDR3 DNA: TGTGCCAGCAGCTTCTACTTTGAAACCCAGTACTTC

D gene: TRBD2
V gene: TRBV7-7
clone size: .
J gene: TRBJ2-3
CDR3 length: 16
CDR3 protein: CASSKLAGEGTDTQYF
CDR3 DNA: TGTGCTAGCAGCAAACTAGCGGGAGAAGGCACAGATACGCAGTATTTT

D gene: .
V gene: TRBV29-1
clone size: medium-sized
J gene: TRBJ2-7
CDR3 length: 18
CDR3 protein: CSVHQRAHRETNLYEQYF
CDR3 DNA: TGCAGCGTCCACCAGAGGGCCCACAGGGAAACCAACCTCTACGAGCAGTACTTC

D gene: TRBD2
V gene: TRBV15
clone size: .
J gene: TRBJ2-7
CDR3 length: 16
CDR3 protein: CATSRVRVGAGDEQYF
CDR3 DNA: TGTGCCACCAGCAGAGTCCGCGTTGGGGCGGGAGACGAGCAGTACTTC

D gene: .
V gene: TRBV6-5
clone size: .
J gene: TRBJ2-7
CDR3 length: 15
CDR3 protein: CASSPPGGRFYEQYF
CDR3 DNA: TGTGCCAGCAGTCCCCCTGGGGGCAGGTTCTACGAGCAGTACTTC

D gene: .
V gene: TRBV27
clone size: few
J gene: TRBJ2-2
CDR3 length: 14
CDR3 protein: CATRLLSNTGELFF
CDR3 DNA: TGTGCCACAAGGCTACTATCGAACACCGGGGAGCTGTTTTTT

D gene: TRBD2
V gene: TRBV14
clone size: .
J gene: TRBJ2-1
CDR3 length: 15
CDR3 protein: CASSQNSGGSREQFF
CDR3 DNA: TGTGCCAGCAGCCAGAATAGCGGGGGGTCACGGGAGCAGTTCTTC

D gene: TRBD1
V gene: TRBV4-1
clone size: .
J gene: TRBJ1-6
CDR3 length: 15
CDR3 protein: CASSQEDRVRSPLHF
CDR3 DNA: TGCGCCAGCAGCCAAGAGGACAGGGTTCGGTCACCCCTCCACTTT

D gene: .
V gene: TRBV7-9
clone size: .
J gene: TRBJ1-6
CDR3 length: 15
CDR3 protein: CASSLAQGSNSPLHF
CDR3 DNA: TGTGCCAGCAGCTTAGCGCAGGGATCTAATTCACCCCTCCACTTT

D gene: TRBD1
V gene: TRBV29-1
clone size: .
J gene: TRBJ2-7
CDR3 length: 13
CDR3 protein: CSASGQGGYEQYF
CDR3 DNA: TGCAGCGCCTCCGGACAGGGAGGCTACGAGCAGTACTTC

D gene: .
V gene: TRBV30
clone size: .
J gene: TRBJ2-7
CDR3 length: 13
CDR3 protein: CAWSPGLLREQYF
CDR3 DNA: TGTGCCTGGAGTCCGGGACTTCTCAGGGAGCAGTACTTC

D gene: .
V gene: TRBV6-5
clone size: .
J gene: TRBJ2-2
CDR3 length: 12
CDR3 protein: CASLRGTGELFF
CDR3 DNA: TGTGCCAGCCTCAGGGGCACCGGGGAGCTGTTTTTT

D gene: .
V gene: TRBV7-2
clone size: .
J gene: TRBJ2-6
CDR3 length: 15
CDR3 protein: CASSTHRPGANVLTF
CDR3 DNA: TGTGCCAGCAGCACCCACAGGCCTGGGGCCAACGTCCTGACTTTC

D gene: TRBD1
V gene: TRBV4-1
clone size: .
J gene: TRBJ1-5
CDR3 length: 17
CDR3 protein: CASSQGGVDRVNQPQHF
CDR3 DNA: TGCGCCAGCAGCCAAGGGGGAGTGGACAGGGTCAATCAGCCCCAGCATTTT

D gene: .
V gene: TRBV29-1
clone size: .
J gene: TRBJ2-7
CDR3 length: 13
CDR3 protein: CSVANREPYEQYF
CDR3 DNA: TGCAGCGTTGCAAACAGGGAACCCTACGAGCAGTACTTC

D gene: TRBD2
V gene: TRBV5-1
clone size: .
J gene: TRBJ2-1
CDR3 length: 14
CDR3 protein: CASSLGTSGSKEFF
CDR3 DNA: TGCGCCAGCAGCCTCGGGACTAGCGGGAGTAAGGAGTTCTTC

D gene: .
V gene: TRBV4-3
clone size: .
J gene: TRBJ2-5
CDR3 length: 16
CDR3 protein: CASSQGPGSGQETQYF
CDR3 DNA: TGCGCCAGCAGCCAAGGTCCCGGGAGTGGCCAAGAGACCCAGTACTTC

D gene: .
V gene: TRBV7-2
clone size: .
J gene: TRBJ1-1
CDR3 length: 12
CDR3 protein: CASRAGTIEAFF
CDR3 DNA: TGTGCCAGCAGGGCCGGGACAATTGAAGCTTTCTTT

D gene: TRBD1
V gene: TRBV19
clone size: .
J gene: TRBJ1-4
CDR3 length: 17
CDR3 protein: CASSIPGQGRANEKLFF
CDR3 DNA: TGTGCCAGTAGTATACCGGGACAGGGTAGGGCTAATGAAAAACTGTTTTTT

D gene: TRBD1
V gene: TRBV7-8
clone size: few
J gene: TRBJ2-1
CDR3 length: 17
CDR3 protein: CASSPPNTGERYNEQFF
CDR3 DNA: TGTGCCAGCAGCCCGCCAAATACAGGGGAACGGTACAATGAGCAGTTCTTC

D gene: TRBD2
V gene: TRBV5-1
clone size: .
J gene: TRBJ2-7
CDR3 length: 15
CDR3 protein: CASSPAGGPSYEQYF
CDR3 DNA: TGCGCCAGCAGTCCCGCGGGAGGGCCTTCCTACGAGCAGTACTTC

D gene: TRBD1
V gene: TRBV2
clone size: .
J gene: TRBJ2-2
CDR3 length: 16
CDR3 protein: CASSEGTGVGTGELFF
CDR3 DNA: TGTGCCAGCAGTGAAGGGACAGGGGTAGGAACCGGGGAGCTGTTTTTT

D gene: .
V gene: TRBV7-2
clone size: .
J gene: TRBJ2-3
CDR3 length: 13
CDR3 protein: CASSSGVTDTQYF
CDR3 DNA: TGTGCCAGCAGTTCTGGAGTCACAGATACGCAGTATTTT